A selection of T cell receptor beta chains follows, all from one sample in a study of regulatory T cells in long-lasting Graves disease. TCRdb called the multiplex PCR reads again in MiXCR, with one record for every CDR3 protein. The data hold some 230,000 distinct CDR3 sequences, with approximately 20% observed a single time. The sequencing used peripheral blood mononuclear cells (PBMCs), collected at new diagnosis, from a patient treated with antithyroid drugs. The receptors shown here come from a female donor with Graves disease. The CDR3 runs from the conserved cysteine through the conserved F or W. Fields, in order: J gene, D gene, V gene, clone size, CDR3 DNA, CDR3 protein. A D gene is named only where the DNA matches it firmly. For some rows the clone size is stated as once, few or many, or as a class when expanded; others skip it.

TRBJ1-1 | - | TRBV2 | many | TGTGCCAGCAGCATAACGCACACTGAAGCTTTCTTT | CASSITHTEAFF
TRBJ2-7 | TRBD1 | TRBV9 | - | TGTGCCAGCAGCGTGGGACCGGGACAGGGGTACGAGCAGTACTTC | CASSVGPGQGYEQYF
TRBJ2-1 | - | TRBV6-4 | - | TGTGCCACCCGACAGGGACTCTACAATGAGCAGTTCTTC | CATRQGLYNEQFF
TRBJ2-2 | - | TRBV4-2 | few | TGTGCCAGCAGCCAGGACTCCAACACCGGGGAGCTGTTTTTT | CASSQDSNTGELFF
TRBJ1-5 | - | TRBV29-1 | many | TGCAGCGTTGAAGAGTTCGAGGAGGGACCCCAGCATTTT | CSVEEFEEGPQHF
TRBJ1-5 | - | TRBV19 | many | TGTGCCAGTACCATTGGGAATCCGGGACGGAATCAGCCCCAGCATTTT | CASTIGNPGRNQPQHF
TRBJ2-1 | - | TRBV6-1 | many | TGTGCCAGCGGAGGGGGGAAGACAGTCTACAATGAGCAGTTCTTC | CASGGGKTVYNEQFF
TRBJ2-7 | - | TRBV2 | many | TGTGCCAGCAGTGAGTCTTTCTACGAGCAGTACTTC | CASSESFYEQYF
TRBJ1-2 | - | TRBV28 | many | TGTGCCAGCAGTTTATGGGCCTATGGCTACACCTTC | CASSLWAYGYTF
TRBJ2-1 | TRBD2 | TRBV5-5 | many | TGTGCCAGCAGCCGGCTGACTAGCGGGAGGGTAAATGAGCAGTTCTTC | CASSRLTSGRVNEQFF
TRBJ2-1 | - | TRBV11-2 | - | TGTGCCAGCAGCTTAGTTGGCCTAGCCCCCAATGAGCAGTTCTTC | CASSLVGLAPNEQFF
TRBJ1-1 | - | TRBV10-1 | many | TGCGCCAGCAGTGACGAAAGTAGGGAAGCTTTCTTT | CASSDESREAFF
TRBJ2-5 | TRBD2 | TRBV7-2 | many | TGTGCCAGCAGCTTAACTAGCGGGAGCGTCAAGACCCAGTACTTC | CASSLTSGSVKTQYF
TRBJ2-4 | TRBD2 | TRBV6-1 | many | TGTGCCAGCAGTGATAGGCACTATTCACAGGGTCTAGGACTAGCGTGGGGCAAAAACATTCAGTACTTC | CASSDRHYSQGLGLAWGKNIQYF
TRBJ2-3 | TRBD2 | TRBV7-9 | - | TGTGCCAGCAGCCCAGGACTAGCGGGAGACCCAGATACGCAGTATTTT | CASSPGLAGDPDTQYF
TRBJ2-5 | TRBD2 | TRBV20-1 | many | TGCAGTGCTAGAGATCTAGGGACTAGCGGGAGAGAGACCCAGTACTTC | CSARDLGTSGRETQYF
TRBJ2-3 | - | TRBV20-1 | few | TGCAGTGCTAGAGACTCTCGGGCCAGGGGAACAGATACGCAGTATTTT | CSARDSRARGTDTQYF
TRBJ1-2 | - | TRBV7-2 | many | TGTGCCAGCAGCTCCGCCCCAAGGGACCCGGGCTACACCTTC | CASSSAPRDPGYTF
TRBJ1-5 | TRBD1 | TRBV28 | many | TGTGCCAGCAGCCAAGGACAGGCGCGAAACCAGCCCCAGCATTTT | CASSQGQARNQPQHF
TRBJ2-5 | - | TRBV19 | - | TGTGCCAGTAAGGTAGGAGACAGCCCACAAGAGACCCAGTACTTC | CASKVGDSPQETQYF
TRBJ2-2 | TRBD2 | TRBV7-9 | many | TGTGCCAGCAGCTTCCAGAGTTTCCATAGAGCGGGAGACACCGGGGAGCTGTTTTTT | CASSFQSFHRAGDTGELFF
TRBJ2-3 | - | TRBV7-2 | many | TGTGCCAGCAGGCGCCTAGGTTCAGATACGCAGTATTTT | CASRRLGSDTQYF
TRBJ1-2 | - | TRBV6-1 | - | TGTGCCAGCGGGGATGAAAATGGCTACACCTTC | CASGDENGYTF
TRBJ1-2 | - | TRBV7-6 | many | TGTGCCAGCAGCTTAAGGACGGTGAGAGATGGCTACACCTTC | CASSLRTVRDGYTF
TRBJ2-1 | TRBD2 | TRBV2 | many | TGTGCCACCCTAGAAGGGAGGGGAGAGCAGTTCTTC | CATLEGRGEQFF
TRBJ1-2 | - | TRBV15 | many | TGTGCCACCAGCAGGGAGAGGGGCGGAGATGGCTACACCTTC | CATSRERGGDGYTF
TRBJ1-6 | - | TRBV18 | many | TGTGCCAGCTCACCGGTGGACAGCGGTAATTCACCCCTCCACTTT | CASSPVDSGNSPLHF
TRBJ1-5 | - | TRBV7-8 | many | TGTGCCAGCAGCTTAGTAGGGCATAGCAATCAGCCCCAGCATTTT | CASSLVGHSNQPQHF
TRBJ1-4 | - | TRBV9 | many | TGTGCCAGCAGCCTTGGACGGCTAACTAATGAAAAACTGTTTTTT | CASSLGRLTNEKLFF
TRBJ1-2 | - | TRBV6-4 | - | TGTGCCAGCAGTTCCGGCCAGGTCTATGGCTACACCTTC | CASSSGQVYGYTF
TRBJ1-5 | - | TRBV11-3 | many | TGTGCCAGCAGCTCTACGGGGAATCAGCCCCAGCATTTT | CASSSTGNQPQHF
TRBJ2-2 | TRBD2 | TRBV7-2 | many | TGTGCCAGCAGCCAGGGACTAGCGGGAGGCGGGAACACCGGGGAGCTGTTTTTT | CASSQGLAGGGNTGELFF
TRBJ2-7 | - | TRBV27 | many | TGTGCCAGCAGTTTTCAGTACCTCTACGAGCAGTACTTC | CASSFQYLYEQYF
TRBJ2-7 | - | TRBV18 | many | TGTGCCAGCTCACCATTGGGCTACGAGCAGTACTTC | CASSPLGYEQYF
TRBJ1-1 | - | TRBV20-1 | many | TGCAGTGCTAGGAGATTCACTGAAGCTTTCTTT | CSARRFTEAFF
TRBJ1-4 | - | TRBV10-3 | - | TGTGCCATCAGTGAGGGGCAGGATGAAAAACTGTTTTTT | CAISEGQDEKLFF
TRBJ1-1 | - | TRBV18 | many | TGTGCCAGCTCAGTTAATACGATGAACACTGAAGCTTTCTTT | CASSVNTMNTEAFF
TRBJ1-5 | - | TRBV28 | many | TGTGCCAGCAGTTTTGTAGGACATCTCAATCAGCCCCAGCATTTT | CASSFVGHLNQPQHF
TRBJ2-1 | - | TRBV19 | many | TGTGCCAGTAGTATCGCAGCGGACCACAATGAGCAGTTCTTC | CASSIAADHNEQFF
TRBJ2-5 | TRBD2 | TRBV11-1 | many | TGTGCCAGCTCTGGGACTAGGCATGAGACCCAGCACTTC | CASSGTRHETQHF
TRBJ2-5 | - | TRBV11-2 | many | TGTGCCAGCAGCCCCAGGGGGGGCGGGAGTGAGACCCAGTACTTC | CASSPRGGGSETQYF
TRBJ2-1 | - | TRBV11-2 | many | TGTGCCAGCAGCTTAGCAGATAATGAGCAGTTCTTC | CASSLADNEQFF